These T cell receptor beta chains were read from a single sample in a study of beta chain features in type 1 diabetes. This table comes from immunoSEQ multiplex PCR, and its TCRdb copy is limited to in-frame clones, with some not included. The sample has some 370,000 clones, 9.5% to 10% seen once; the top ten hold about 0.6%. The material sequenced was central memory CD4+ T cells from blood. The receptor source for this set is a man aged 25-40 years with type 1 diabetes. Both conserved end residues are part of each CDR3. The D gene is left open where the match is weak. Size is omitted from some rows. Given values are once, few, many or a class for expanded clones.

V gene	clone size	J gene	D gene	CDR3 protein	CDR3 DNA
TRBV7-8	few	TRBJ2-7	TRBD2	CASSREPAGGPGQYF	TGTGCCAGCAGCCGAGAGCCAGCGGGAGGGCCCGGGCAGTACTTC
TRBV10-3	few	TRBJ1-1	.	CAISDDRGSEAFF	TGTGCCATCAGTGATGATCGGGGCTCTGAAGCTTTCTTT
TRBV4-3	.	TRBJ1-5	.	CANSQEPYSNQPQHF	TGCGCCAACAGCCAAGAACCGTATAGCAATCAGCCCCAGCATTTT
TRBV18	few	TRBJ2-5	.	CASSPLGQETQYF	TGTGCCAGCTCACCTCTGGGGCAAGAGACCCAGTACTTC
TRBV7-2	few	TRBJ1-5	.	CASSLQLGSGQPQHF	TGTGCCAGCAGCCTACAACTGGGTTCGGGTCAGCCCCAGCATTTT
TRBV4-3	few	TRBJ2-3	TRBD2	CASSQLAGLAGDTQYF	TGCGCCAGCAGCCAACTAGCGGGGCTGGCCGGAGATACGCAGTATTTT
TRBV2	.	TRBJ2-2	.	CASSDQGPGNTGELFF	TGTGCCAGCAGTGATCAGGGTCCGGGAAACACCGGGGAGCTGTTTTTT
TRBV4-3	.	TRBJ1-4	TRBD1	CASSPTFRDRADEKLFF	TGCGCCAGCAGCCCCACATTCCGGGACAGGGCAGATGAAAAACTGTTTTTT
TRBV18	many	TRBJ2-2	TRBD2	CASSRGLAGETGELFF	TGTGCCAGCTCACGGGGACTAGCGGGAGAGACCGGGGAGCTGTTTTTT
TRBV10-1	few	TRBJ2-7	.	CASSENRGGYEQYF	TGCGCCAGCAGTGAGAACAGGGGAGGCTACGAGCAGTACTTC
TRBV4-3	.	TRBJ2-7	.	CASSQSWGPHEQYF	TGCGCCAGCAGCCAAAGCTGGGGTCCCCACGAGCAGTACTTC
TRBV18	few	TRBJ2-3	.	CASSLQGVRQYF	TGTGCCAGCTCGCTTCAAGGCGTCCGGCAGTATTTT
TRBV6-6	.	TRBJ2-7	.	CASRVVPGPEQYF	TGTGCCAGCAGGGTGGTACCGGGGCCCGAGCAGTACTTC
TRBV6-5	.	TRBJ2-7	.	CASSYSAYEQYF	TGTGCCAGCAGTTACTCTGCCTACGAGCAGTACTTC
TRBV7-2	few	TRBJ2-5	.	CASSSRSSTQYF	TGTGCCAGCAGCTCCCGCTCTAGCACCCAGTACTTC
TRBV6-1	.	TRBJ1-5	.	CASSVGGYYSNQPQHF	TGTGCCAGCAGTGTGGGGGGCTACTATAGCAATCAGCCCCAGCATTTT
TRBV2	many	TRBJ1-1	.	CASNRQLGTEAFF	TGTGCCAGCAACCGACAGTTGGGGACTGAAGCTTTCTTT
TRBV28	.	TRBJ2-3	TRBD2	CASRRPTSGSGHTQYF	TGTGCCAGCAGGCGACCCACTAGCGGGAGCGGGCATACGCAGTATTTT
TRBV13	.	TRBJ2-5	TRBD1	CASSPRGDSHQETQYF	TGTGCCAGCAGCCCCCGTGGGGACAGTCACCAAGAGACCCAGTACTTC
TRBV7-8	few	TRBJ1-5	.	CASSLGALGDQPQHF	TGTGCCAGCAGCTTGGGGGCCTTAGGGGATCAGCCCCAGCATTTT
TRBV6-1	few	TRBJ1-4	.	CASSDPVIRQRRNEKLFF	TGTGCCAGCAGTGACCCTGTTATCAGACAGCGAAGAAATGAAAAACTGTTTTTT
TRBV7-9	few	TRBJ2-5	.	CASSLGRGGETQYF	TGTGCCAGCAGCTTAGGAAGGGGAGGAGAGACCCAGTACTTC
TRBV10-1	.	TRBJ2-7	TRBD1	CASSTGQGSIYEQYF	TGCGCCAGCAGTACCGGACAGGGGTCCATCTACGAGCAGTACTTC
TRBV5-5	.	TRBJ2-3	.	CASSLDWSTDTQYF	TGTGCCAGCAGCTTGGATTGGAGCACAGATACGCAGTATTTT
TRBV7-8	few	TRBJ1-1	TRBD1	CASSFITGGEFTEAFF	TGTGCCAGCAGCTTCATCACAGGGGGCGAGTTCACTGAAGCTTTCTTT
TRBV27	.	TRBJ2-7	.	CASKRASLGRYEQYF	TGTGCCAGCAAGAGGGCCTCATTGGGTCGATACGAGCAGTACTTC
TRBV6-6	.	TRBJ1-4	.	CASSNYEKLFF	TGTGCCAGCAGTAACTATGAAAAACTGTTTTTT
TRBV2	many	TRBJ1-2	.	CASSEGGQGIYGYTF	TGTGCCAGCAGTGAAGGAGGACAAGGGATCTATGGCTACACCTTC
TRBV6-1	.	TRBJ1-1	.	CASRGGLTGTAFF	TGTGCCAGCAGGGGGGGGCTAACAGGGACAGCTTTCTTT
TRBV7-8	many	TRBJ1-2	.	CASSLVVGIHGYTF	TGTGCCAGCAGCTTAGTGGTAGGGATTCATGGCTACACCTTC
TRBV11-2	few	TRBJ2-7	.	CASSWYYEQYF	TGTGCCAGCAGCTGGTACTACGAGCAGTACTTC
TRBV2	.	TRBJ1-1	TRBD1	CASSLGQGNTEAFF	TGTGCCAGCAGCCTGGGACAGGGGAACACTGAAGCTTTCTTT
TRBV29-1	few	TRBJ2-3	.	CSVDGPAVNTDTQYF	TGCAGCGTTGATGGGCCAGCAGTCAACACAGATACGCAGTATTTT
TRBV2	few	TRBJ2-5	.	CASSENSGGGQYF	TGTGCCAGCAGTGAAAATTCTGGGGGCGGGCAGTACTTC
TRBV30	few	TRBJ2-5	.	CAWSVTETQYF	TGTGCCTGGAGTGTAACTGAGACCCAGTACTTC
TRBV28	.	TRBJ1-4	TRBD1	CASRSGGTNEKLFF	TGTGCCAGCCGCTCAGGGGGCACTAATGAAAAACTGTTTTTT
TRBV19	few	TRBJ2-7	.	CASSRTAYEQYF	TGTGCCAGTTCTAGGACAGCCTACGAGCAGTACTTC
TRBV13	many	TRBJ1-2	.	CASSYRDPRGYTF	TGTGCCAGCAGCTACAGGGATCCAAGAGGCTACACCTTC
TRBV27	many	TRBJ2-1	TRBD2	CASSLPPQGLGLANYNEQFF	TGTGCCAGCAGTTTACCACCCCAGGGGCTGGGACTAGCGAACTACAATGAGCAGTTCTTC
TRBV19	.	TRBJ1-2	.	CATRRGGNYGYTF	TGTGCCACTCGACGGGGGGGAAACTATGGCTACACCTTC
TRBV6-4	.	TRBJ1-1	.	CASSVSAMNTEAFF	TGTGCCAGCAGTGTGTCAGCCATGAACACTGAAGCTTTCTTT
TRBV5-5	few	TRBJ2-7	.	CASSLVATYEQYF	TGTGCCAGCAGCTTGGTGGCCACCTACGAGCAGTACTTC
TRBV27	few	TRBJ1-2	TRBD1	CASSLLGQGGYTF	TGTGCCAGCAGTTTATTGGGACAGGGAGGCTACACCTTC
TRBV11-2	.	TRBJ1-1	.	CASSSYLQGAFTEAFF	TGTGCCAGCAGCTCTTATTTGCAGGGTGCATTCACTGAAGCTTTCTTT
TRBV28	few	TRBJ2-7	TRBD1	CASLSGGQGAYEQYF	TGTGCCAGCCTTAGTGGGGGACAGGGGGCCTACGAGCAGTACTTC
TRBV19	few	TRBJ2-7	TRBD1	CASTPGTEPYEQYF	TGTGCCAGTACCCCCGGGACAGAACCCTACGAGCAGTACTTC
TRBV4-3	few	TRBJ2-7	TRBD1	CASSRRDAGGGEQYF	TGCGCCAGCAGCCGAAGGGATGCAGGGGGCGGTGAGCAGTACTTC
TRBV6-6	.	TRBJ2-7	TRBD1	CASTDRTGAYEQYF	TGTGCCAGCACCGATCGGACAGGGGCCTACGAGCAGTACTTC
TRBV5-4	.	TRBJ2-4	.	CASSLARGENIQYF	TGTGCCAGCAGCTTGGCCAGGGGGGAGAACATTCAGTACTTC
TRBV5-1	few	TRBJ2-1	.	CASSSGGLRNEQFF	TGCGCCAGCAGCTCCGGGGGACTTCGAAATGAGCAGTTCTTC
TRBV5-4	few	TRBJ1-2	TRBD1	CASSWIDRDGHGYTF	TGTGCCAGCAGCTGGATAGACAGGGATGGACACGGCTACACCTTC
TRBV4-2	.	TRBJ1-5	.	CASSQDVAHAGNQPQHF	TGTGCCAGCAGCCAAGATGTGGCGCACGCGGGCAATCAACCCCAGCATTTT
TRBV7-2	few	TRBJ2-7	.	CASSAGTNYEQYF	TGTGCCAGCAGCGCCGGGACCAACTACGAGCAGTACTTC
TRBV2	few	TRBJ1-2	.	CASSEVGGYGYTF	TGTGCCAGCAGTGAAGTAGGGGGCTATGGCTACACCTTC
TRBV6-5	.	TRBJ1-5	.	CASSYDKFNQPQHF	TGTGCCAGCAGTTACGATAAGTTCAATCAGCCCCAGCATTTT